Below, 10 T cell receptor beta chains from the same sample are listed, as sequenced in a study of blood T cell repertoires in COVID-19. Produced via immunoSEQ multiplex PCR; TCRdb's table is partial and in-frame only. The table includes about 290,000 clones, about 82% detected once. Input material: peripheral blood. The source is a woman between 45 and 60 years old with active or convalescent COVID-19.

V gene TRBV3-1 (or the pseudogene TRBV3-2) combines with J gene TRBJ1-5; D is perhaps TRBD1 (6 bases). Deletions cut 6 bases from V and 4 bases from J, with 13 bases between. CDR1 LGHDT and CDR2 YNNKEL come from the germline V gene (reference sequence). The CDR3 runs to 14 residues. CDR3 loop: CASSLSDRNQPQHF. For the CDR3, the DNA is TGTGCCAGCAGTCTCTCGGACAGAAATCAGCCCCAGCATTTT.

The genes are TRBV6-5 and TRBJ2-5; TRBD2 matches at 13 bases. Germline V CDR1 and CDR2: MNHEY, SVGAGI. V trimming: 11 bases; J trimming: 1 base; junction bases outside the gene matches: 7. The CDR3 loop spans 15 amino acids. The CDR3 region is CAGAWTSGSQETQYF. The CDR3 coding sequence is TGTGCCGGAGCGTGGACTAGCGGGAGCCAAGAGACCCAGTACTTC.

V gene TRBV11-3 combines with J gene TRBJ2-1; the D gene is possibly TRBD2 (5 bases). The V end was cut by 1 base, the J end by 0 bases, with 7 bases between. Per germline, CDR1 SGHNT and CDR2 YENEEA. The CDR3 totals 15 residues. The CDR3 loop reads CASSLAAGSYNEQFF. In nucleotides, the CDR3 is TGTGCCAGCAGCTTAGCGGCGGGCTCCTACAATGAGCAGTTCTTC.

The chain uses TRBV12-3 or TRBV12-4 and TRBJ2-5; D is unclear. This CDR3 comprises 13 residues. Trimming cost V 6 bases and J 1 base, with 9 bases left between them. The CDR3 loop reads CASSYDSQETQYF. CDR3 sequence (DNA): TGTGCCAGCAGCTATGACTCCCAAGAGACCCAGTACTTC.

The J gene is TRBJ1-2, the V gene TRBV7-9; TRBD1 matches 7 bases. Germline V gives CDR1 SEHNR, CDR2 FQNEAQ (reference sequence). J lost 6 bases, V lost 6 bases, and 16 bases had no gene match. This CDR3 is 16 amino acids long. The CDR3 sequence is CASSPQGQKYSNGYTF. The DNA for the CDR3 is TGTGCCAGCAGTCCCCAGGGACAGAAATATTCTAATGGCTACACCTTC.

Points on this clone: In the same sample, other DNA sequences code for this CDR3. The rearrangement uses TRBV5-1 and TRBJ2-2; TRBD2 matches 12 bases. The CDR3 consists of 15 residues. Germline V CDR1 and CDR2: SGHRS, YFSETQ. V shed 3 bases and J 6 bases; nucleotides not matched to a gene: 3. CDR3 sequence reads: CASSSLAGGSGELFF. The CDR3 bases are TGCGCCAGCAGCTCCCTAGCGGGGGGGTCCGGGGAGCTGTTTTTT.

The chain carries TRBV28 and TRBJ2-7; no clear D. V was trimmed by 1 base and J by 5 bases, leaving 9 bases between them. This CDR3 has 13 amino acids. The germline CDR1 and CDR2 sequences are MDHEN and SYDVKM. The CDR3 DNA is TGTGCCAGCAGTTTATTTTCTCGGGACGAGCAGTACTTC. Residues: CASSLFSRDEQYF.

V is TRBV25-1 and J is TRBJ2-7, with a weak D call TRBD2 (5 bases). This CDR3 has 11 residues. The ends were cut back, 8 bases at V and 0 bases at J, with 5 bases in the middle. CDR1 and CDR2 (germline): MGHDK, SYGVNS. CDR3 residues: CASEGSYEQYF. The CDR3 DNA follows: TGTGCCAGCGAGGGCTCCTACGAGCAGTACTTC.

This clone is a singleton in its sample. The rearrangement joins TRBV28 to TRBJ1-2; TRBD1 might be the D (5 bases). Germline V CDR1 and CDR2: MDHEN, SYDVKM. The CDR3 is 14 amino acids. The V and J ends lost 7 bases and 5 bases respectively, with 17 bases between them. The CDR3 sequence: CASKYPGDRYGYTF. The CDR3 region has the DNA TGTGCCAGCAAATACCCGGGGGACCGATATGGCTACACCTTC.

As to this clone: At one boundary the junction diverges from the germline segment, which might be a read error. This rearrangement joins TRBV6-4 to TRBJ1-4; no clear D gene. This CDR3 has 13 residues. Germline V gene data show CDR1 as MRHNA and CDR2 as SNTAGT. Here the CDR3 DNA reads TGTGCCACCAGTTGGTACAGTAATGAAAAACTGTTTTTT. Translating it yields CATSWYSNEKLFF.